These 29 T cell receptor beta chains were sequenced from one sample in a study of shared clonotypes between healthy human individuals. The data were produced by immunoSEQ multiplex PCR, yet TCRdb's version contains in-frame clones alone and is incomplete. The profile covers about 680,000 clones, with 92% appearing a single time and nearly 25% taken by the ten largest. Terminally differentiated effector memory CD45RA+ cells were left out of the naive CD8 fraction, which was CD45RO-negative and positively selected for CCR7. Sequencing was performed on naive CD8+ T cells sorted from blood. These receptors were obtained from a man under 40 in good health.

In regard to this clone: Its ends do not fully match the called genes, so a read error is possible. The gene calls are TRBV7-7 and TRBJ1-1; D may be TRBD1 (6 bases). Germline lookup yields CDR1 SSHAT and CDR2 FNYEAQ (reference sequence). The CDR3 is 15 amino acids. CDR3 sequence reads: CASSPILDSNTEAFF. The CDR3 DNA is TGTGCTAGCAGCCCCATCCTGGACAGTAACACTGAAGCTTTCTTT.

The V and J genes are TRBV9 and TRBJ2-3; possible D gene TRBD2, 5 bases. Trimming removed 4 bases from V and 4 bases from J, with 10 bases in between. Germline V gene data show CDR1 as SGDLS and CDR2 as YYNGEE. This CDR3 is built from 13 residues. DNA of the CDR3: TGTGCCAGCAGCTCCGGAGGCGCAGATACGCAGTATTTT. The encoded protein is CASSSGGADTQYF.

This clone was seen a few times. The chain joins TRBV9 to TRBJ2-7; 8 bases line up with TRBD1. After removal of 4 bases from V and 5 bases from J, the junction contained 14 bases not matched to a gene. Germline V gives CDR1 SGDLS, CDR2 YYNGEE. This CDR3 has 16 residues. The CDR3 nucleotides read TGTGCCAGCAGCCCACGGCAGGGGGCCGTTATCCACGAGCAGTACTTC. As protein: CASSPRQGAVIHEQYF.

The chain recombines TRBV4-1 with TRBJ2-7; 7 nucleotides line up with TRBD1. The CDR3 covers 14 residues. In germline, CDR1 is MGHRA, CDR2 YSYEKL. Losses at the gene ends were 1 base for V and 3 bases for J; bases not matched to a gene: 3. The CDR3 protein is CASSQAAGGYEQYF. As DNA, the CDR3 is TGCGCCAGCAGCCAAGCCGCAGGGGGCTACGAGCAGTACTTC.

The rearrangement joins TRBV4-1 to TRBJ1-2; unclear D gene. CDR3 length: 15 amino acids. Trimming stripped 7 bases from V and 3 bases from J, with 18 bases between. Germline CDR1 MGHRA, CDR2 YSYEKL. CDR3 DNA: TGCGCCAGCACCCACGGGCGCTCAACGGACTATGGCTACACCTTC. This encodes CASTHGRSTDYGYTF.

The V call is TRBV4-1, the J call TRBJ2-7; perhaps TRBD1 as D (6 bases). From germline, CDR1 is MGHRA and CDR2 YSYEKL. This CDR3 region has 14 residues. V lost 3 bases, J lost 2 bases, and 11 bases lay in between. The CDR3 DNA reads as TGCGCCAGCAGCCAGATGGACAGCACCTACGAGCAGTACTTC. This encodes CASSQMDSTYEQYF.

The rearrangement uses TRBV28 and TRBJ2-2, with D perhaps matching TRBD2 (6 bases). CDR3 length equals 16 residues. V was clipped by 5 bases and J by 5 bases, with 18 bases between them. Germline CDR1 MDHEN, CDR2 SYDVKM. CDR3: CASSTFPGERTGELFF. As DNA, the CDR3 is TGTGCCAGCAGTACCTTCCCGGGAGAGAGGACCGGGGAGCTGTTTTTT.

The chain links TRBV5-1 to TRBJ2-3, with 8 nucleotides matching TRBD1. V lost 0 bases, J lost 0 bases, and 6 bases stayed unmatched. The CDR3 length is 17 residues. Germline lookup yields CDR1 SGHRS and CDR2 YFSETQ. Here the CDR3 DNA reads TGCGCCAGCAGCTTGGCGATACAGGGGGTTAGCACAGATACGCAGTATTTT. Protein product: CASSLAIQGVSTDTQYF.

The chain links TRBV6-5 to TRBJ2-1, with 9 bases fitting TRBD2. The CDR3 is made up of 14 amino acids. V lost 6 bases and J lost 9; bases outside the gene matches: 9. CDR1 is MNHEY and CDR2 is SVGAGI in the germline V gene. This chain's CDR3 is CASSPGTSSGEQFF. The CDR3 DNA sequence: TGTGCCAGCAGCCCAGGGACTAGCTCAGGTGAGCAGTTCTTC.

The chain employs TRBV4-1 and TRBJ2-7, with 10 nucleotides matching TRBD2. This CDR3 contains 18 residues. Germline V gives CDR1 MGHRA, CDR2 YSYEKL. V lost 0 bases, J lost 4 bases, and 12 bases stayed unmatched. This chain's CDR3 is CASSQDTLAGALTYEQYF. The CDR3 coding sequence is TGCGCCAGCAGCCAAGATACCCTAGCGGGAGCATTAACGTACGAGCAGTACTTC.

The chain has TRBV15 and TRBJ1-2; 8 bases line up with TRBD1. Germline V gene sequence: CDR1 LNHNV, CDR2 YYDKDF (reference sequence). CDR3 size: 15 residues. Trimming at V came to 1 base and at J to 3 bases, leaving 4 bases not matched to a gene. CDR3 residues: CATSRGTGLDYGYTF. In DNA form, the CDR3 reads TGTGCCACCAGCAGAGGGACAGGGTTAGACTATGGCTACACCTTC.

The chain carries TRBV7-6 and TRBJ1-2; 9 bases are shared with TRBD1. The CDR3 is made up of 15 amino acids. V lost 5 bases to trimming and J lost 2 bases; unmatched junction nucleotides: 6. CDR1 is SGHVS and CDR2 is FNYEAQ in the germline V gene. The CDR3 spells CASSPGTGSNYGYTF. CDR3 in DNA: TGTGCCAGCAGCCCAGGGACAGGGTCAAACTATGGCTACACCTTC.

This chain connects TRBV11-2 to TRBJ2-7, with D unclear. V lost 3 bases and J lost 5, with 8 bases in between. The CDR3 extends over 12 amino acids. Germline CDR1 is SGHAT and CDR2 is FQNNGV. CDR3 in amino acids: CASSLVPHEQYF. The DNA for the CDR3 is TGTGCCAGCAGCTTGGTACCACACGAGCAGTACTTC.

This clone is a singleton in its sample. This sequence joins TRBV29-1 and TRBJ2-7, with 9 nucleotides matching TRBD2. V trimming: 4 bases; J trimming: 0 bases; junction bases outside the gene matches: 7. There are 15 residues in the CDR3. Germline V CDR1 and CDR2: SQVTM, ANQGSEA. The CDR3 sequence: CSVVDGREGSYEQYF. CDR3 DNA: TGCAGCGTTGTAGACGGGCGGGAGGGCTCCTACGAGCAGTACTTC.

V gene TRBV6-1 combines with J gene TRBJ1-3, with D unresolved. Germline CDR1 is MNHNS and CDR2 is SASEGT. The CDR3 sequence is 12 residues long. V shed 4 bases and J shed 6 bases, with 7 bases lying between them. The CDR3 DNA follows: TGTGCCAGCAGTGGTGCCATAAACACCATATATTTT. It codes for CASSGAINTIYF.

This clone appeared a few times. This chain joins TRBV7-9 and TRBJ1-1, with a weak D call TRBD1 (5 bases). The CDR3 spans 13 residues. Germline V gives CDR1 SEHNR, CDR2 FQNEAQ (reference sequence). V lost 5 bases, J lost 5 bases, and 12 bases lay in between. CDR3 sequence: CASSLRDVTEAFF. The CDR3, as DNA: TGTGCCAGCAGCCTCCGGGACGTGACTGAAGCTTTCTTT.

V usage is TRBV4-3 and J usage is TRBJ2-1, with D hard to call. V shed 1 base and J shed 0 bases, with 7 bases lying between them. CDR1 is LGHNA, CDR2 YSLEER, per germline. The length of the CDR3 is 15 residues. DNA for the CDR3: TGCGCCAGCAGCCAAGTAGCTCTCTCCTACAATGAGCAGTTCTTC. Translation: CASSQVALSYNEQFF.

This sequence joins TRBV19 and TRBJ2-1, with D tentatively TRBD2 (5 bases). The CDR3 spans 14 residues. The V and J ends lost 4 bases and 1 base respectively, with 8 bases between them. Germline V CDR1 and CDR2: LNHDA, SQIVND (reference sequence). The CDR3 loop is CASSSGPSYNEQFF. The CDR3 DNA is TGTGCCAGTAGTAGCGGGCCATCCTACAATGAGCAGTTCTTC.

In DNA, the CDR3 is TGTGCCAGCAGTTTAATAGGACAGATACAAGAGACCCAGTACTTC. Translated: CASSLIGQIQETQYF. The rearrangement uses TRBV27 and TRBJ2-5; TRBD1 might be the D (6 bases). Trimming removed 2 bases at V and 2 bases at J, with 12 bases between. Germline CDR1 is MNHEY and CDR2 is SMNVEV (reference sequence). The CDR3 sequence is 15 residues long.

This clone was detected only once. The V call is TRBV28, the J call TRBJ1-2; 9 positions match TRBD1. Germline V gene lookup returns CDR1 MDHEN and CDR2 SYDVKM. The CDR3 is 16 residues long. With 6 bases clipped from V and 0 bases from J, the junction kept 8 bases outside the gene matches. The CDR3 is CASRPGTGPANYGYTF. CDR3 bases: TGTGCCAGCAGGCCTGGGACAGGGCCAGCTAACTATGGCTACACCTTC.

This rearrangement joins TRBV19 to TRBJ2-7, with 8 positions matching TRBD2. Germline V gene data show CDR1 as LNHDA and CDR2 as SQIVND (reference sequence). The CDR3 has 15 amino acids. The ends lost 5 bases at V and 0 bases at J; junction bases unmatched: 6. The CDR3 DNA is TGTGCCAGTAGTTACTCAAGCGGGAGCTCCTACGAGCAGTACTTC. This gives the protein CASSYSSGSSYEQYF.

The V gene is TRBV28, the J gene TRBJ1-5, with D uncertain. The ends were cut back, 1 base at V and 10 bases at J, with 11 bases in the middle. The V gene's germline CDR1 is MDHEN and CDR2 SYDVKM. The CDR3 totals 13 residues. CDR3 nucleotides: TGTGCCAGCAGTTTATACGTATCCGGACCCCAGCATTTT. The encoded protein is CASSLYVSGPQHF.

This chain connects TRBV7-6 to TRBJ2-6; 8 bases are a match to TRBD1. Germline V gene lookup returns CDR1 SGHVS and CDR2 FNYEAQ. V trimming: 5 bases; J trimming: 0 bases; junction bases outside the gene matches: 9. The CDR3 runs 18 residues. CDR3 sequence (DNA): TGTGCCAGCAGCAGTAAACCGGGACAGGACTCTGGGGCCAACGTCCTGACTTTC. This sequence encodes CASSSKPGQDSGANVLTF.

The CDR3 protein is CATSRDWLASDTGELFF. The CDR3 coding sequence is TGTGCCACCAGCAGAGATTGGCTAGCGTCGGATACCGGGGAGCTGTTTTTT. The genes are TRBV15 and TRBJ2-2; D might be TRBD2 (6 bases). Germline V gives CDR1 LNHNV, CDR2 YYDKDF (reference sequence). This CDR3 spans 17 amino acids. The V gene lost 0 bases and the J gene lost 5 bases, with 16 bases spanning the gap.

V is TRBV5-8 and J is TRBJ2-6; D may match TRBD1 or TRBD2 (5 bases each). V gave up 0 bases and J gave up 4 bases, with 14 bases separating them. The CDR3 is 17 residues long. Germline CDR1 and CDR2: SGHTS and YDEGEE. The CDR3 spells CASSLGVTGLGANVLTF. The CDR3 coding sequence is TGTGCCAGCAGCTTGGGGGTTACAGGACTGGGGGCCAACGTCCTGACTTTC.

This clone was seen more than once but under ten times. The J gene is TRBJ2-3, the V gene TRBV9; weak D call: TRBD2 (5 bases). Germline lookup yields CDR1 SGDLS and CDR2 YYNGEE. V shed 3 bases and J shed 4 bases, with 9 bases lying between them. This CDR3 contains 13 residues. The CDR3 loop reads CASSARGPDTQYF. CDR3 bases: TGTGCCAGCAGCGCCCGAGGGCCAGATACGCAGTATTTT.

CDR3 DNA: TGTGCCAGCAGTTACTCGATCAAGGGGAGCTCCTACGAGCAGTACTTC. Its protein product is CASSYSIKGSSYEQYF. The J gene is TRBJ2-7, the V gene TRBV6-5; D is tentatively TRBD1 or TRBD2 (5 bases each). The CDR3 has 16 amino acids. V was cut by 0 bases and J by 0 bases, with 12 bases left in between. Germline assignment: CDR1 MNHEY and CDR2 SVGAGI.

The V gene is TRBV7-2, the J gene TRBJ2-7; 12 bases map to TRBD2. The germline CDR1 and CDR2 sequences are SGHTA and FQGNSA. V lost 1 base, J lost 7 bases, and 8 bases stayed unmatched. The CDR3 consists of 16 residues. The CDR3 DNA follows: TGTGCCAGCAGCTTAGGTCGACTAGCGGGAGTACGGGAGCAGTACTTC. Protein: CASSLGRLAGVREQYF.

The rearrangement joins TRBV10-3 to TRBJ2-7; 15 bases agree with TRBD2. Germline lookup yields CDR1 ENHRY and CDR2 SYGVKD. Trimming at V came to 2 bases and at J to 9 bases, leaving 8 bases not matched to a gene. This CDR3 is 16 amino acids long. The CDR3 sequence: CAISEGDGLAGGPQYF. The CDR3 DNA follows: TGTGCCATCAGTGAGGGAGACGGACTAGCGGGAGGGCCGCAGTACTTC.